This T cell receptor (beta chain) emerged from a study of graft-versus-host responses after intestinal transplantation (dated by TCRdb to the early 2020s). Context from the whole study: Recipients received multivisceral, liver-intestinal, or isolated intestinal transplants. Rather than being sequenced by the commercial service, samples from a few later patients were sequenced in-house on an Illumina MiSeq and processed with MiXCR. Graft-versus-host and host-versus-graft alloreactive T cell clones were tracked in the graft, circulation and bone marrow after intestinal transplantation using bulk TCR-beta CDR3 sequencing. Every recipient was given anti-thymocyte globulin induction, then maintenance tacrolimus and steroids for 3 to 4 years. Donor T cell macrochimerism was defined as a peak of at least 4% donor T cells among recipient peripheral blood mononuclear cells. Alloreactive clones were identified by sequencing pre-transplant mixed lymphocyte reaction products and comparing these products with unstimulated pre-transplant donor and recipient T cells. Of the 20 to 30 intestinal transplant recipients enrolled in the cohort, one of whom was a retransplant, a few patients without pretransplant specimens were excluded. Overall study outcomes, separate from this receptor: GvH clones turned up in recipient bone marrow, with some appearing earlier in ileal mucosa or blood, a pattern consistent with an intestinal mucosal origin. The relatively low number and heterogeneity of intestinal transplant patients limited the conclusions. Early after transplant, peak levels of circulating GvH clones were associated with declines in HvG clones. Patients with donor T cell macrochimerism had high GvH to HvG T cell clonal ratios in their allografts.

Taken with the paper, the label for time point translates to: cells obtained before transplantation from donor or recipient. CD3+CD4+ and CD3+CD8+ populations were FACS-sorted from unstimulated pre-transplant donor and recipient cells taken from spleen or lymph nodes. The library was obtained by the immunoSEQ multiplex PCR assay. For most patients, genomic DNA was isolated with the Qiagen DNeasy Blood and Tissue Kit and sent frozen to Adaptive Biotechnologies for TCR sequencing. For most patients, high-throughput TCR-beta CDR3 sequencing of genomic DNA was performed by Adaptive Biotechnologies. The source study handled its data this way. Adaptive's ImmunoSEQ software was the source of the TCR sequencing data for 18 patients, while a few other patients were processed with MiXCR and VDJtools. To correct CD4 versus CD8 sorting errors, any sequence found in both subsets at a frequency ratio below 5:1 was removed. CDR3 nucleotide sequences shared by donor and recipient were removed because the origin of these sequences could not be assigned. To be classed as alloreactive, a clone needed at least 2-fold expansion over unstimulated cells and a minimum CFSE-low frequency of 0.002% (template counts) or 0.001% (read counts). Clones were considered mappable if detected in sequenced pre-transplant spleen, lymph node, or MLR CFSE-low populations of the donor or recipient. The cumulative frequency of alloreactive clones was calculated as a percentage of all sequences, weighted by copy number. The table was pulled from immuneACCESS by TCRdb, which kept in-frame rearrangements only. Such tables lose some clones; where checked, under half of the loss comes from unresolved V genes, and the rest has no known cause. V, J and clone size are taken as reported in that table, and D and trimming were inferred from the DNA itself. The sample table holds about 47,000 clones, of which about 95% were seen once. Under 0.25% of the sample belongs to the ten largest clones.

As for this clone: The antigen it recognizes is unknown. Base qualities are not recorded, but no much larger clone differs from it by a single base.

Ends trimmed: V by 3 bases, J by 1 base; bases unmatched to a gene: 9. From cysteine to phenylalanine, the CDR3 is 16 amino acids long. Kept here is only the CDR3 DNA, which spans 48 bases and is read in frame from base 1. CDR1 and CDR2, per the germline V gene, are KGHSH and LQKENI. This receptor was taken from a human donor who was the organ donor for an intestinal transplant. Sequenced material: unstimulated CD8+ T cells sorted from spleen or lymph node cells, taken before transplant. In this chain, TRBV18 is recombined with TRBJ2-7; 7 junctional bases match TRBD1. DNA sequence: TGTGCCAGCTCACCTAGACCGGGACAGATTTCCTACGAGCAGTACTTC. Translated, this is CASSPRPGQISYEQYF.